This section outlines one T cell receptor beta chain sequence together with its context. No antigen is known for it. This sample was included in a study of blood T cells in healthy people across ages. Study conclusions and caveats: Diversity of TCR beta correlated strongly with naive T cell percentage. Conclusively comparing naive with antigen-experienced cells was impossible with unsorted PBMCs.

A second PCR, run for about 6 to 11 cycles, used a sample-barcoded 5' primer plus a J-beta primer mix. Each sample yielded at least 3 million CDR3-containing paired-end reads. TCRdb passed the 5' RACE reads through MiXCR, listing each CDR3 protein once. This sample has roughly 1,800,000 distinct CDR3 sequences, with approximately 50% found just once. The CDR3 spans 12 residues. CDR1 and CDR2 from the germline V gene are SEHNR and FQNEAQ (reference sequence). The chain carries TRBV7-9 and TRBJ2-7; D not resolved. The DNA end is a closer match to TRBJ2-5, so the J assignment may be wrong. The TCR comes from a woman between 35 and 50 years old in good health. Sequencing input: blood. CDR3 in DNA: TGTGCCAGCAGCTTAAAACCCGAGACCCAGTACTTC. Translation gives CASSLKPETQYF.